The rows below give T cell receptor beta chains drawn from one sample of a study of regulatory T cells in long-lasting Graves disease. Each CDR3 protein gets one entry after TCRdb re-called the multiplex PCR reads with MiXCR. The profile covers over 350,000 distinct CDR3 sequences, with less than 25% appearing a single time and less than 25% taken by the ten largest. The source material was peripheral blood mononuclear cells (PBMCs), sampled when the disease was refractory, from a patient treated with antithyroid drugs. The receptors originated from a female donor with Graves disease. Both conserved end residues are part of each CDR3. A D gene is named only where the DNA matches it firmly. Clone size is not always given. Where it is, it says once, few, many or a class for expanded clones.

.	TRBD2	TRBV15	TRBJ2-1	TGTGCCACCAGCAAGCGGGAGGGCCAGGGAGCCAATGAGCAGTTCTTC	CATSKREGQGANEQFF
.	.	TRBV12-3/TRBV12-4	TRBJ1-2	TGTGCCAGCAGCGAAGACCAGGGAGGCTATGGCTACACCTTC	CASSEDQGGYGYTF
many	TRBD1	TRBV20-1	TRBJ2-5	TGCAGTGCACCAAGACAGGGGCACCAAGAGACCCAGTACTTC	CSAPRQGHQETQYF
.	.	TRBV6-2/TRBV6-3	TRBJ1-1	TGTGCCAGCTTTCTCGAGAACACTGAAGCTTTCTTT	CASFLENTEAFF
once	TRBD1	TRBV7-8	TRBJ1-2	TGTGCCAGCAGCTGGGGACAGGGCATCAACTATGGCTACACCTTC	CASSWGQGINYGYTF
many	.	TRBV2	TRBJ1-1	TGTGCCAGCAGTGAATCCAGTGGCATGCACACTGAAGCTTTCTTT	CASSESSGMHTEAFF
few	.	TRBV19	TRBJ2-7	TGTGCCAGTAGTATCCCTGGTAGAGGATACGAGCAGTACTTC	CASSIPGRGYEQYF
few	.	TRBV20-1	TRBJ1-5	TGCAGTGCCCTTGAGGGGTTTAATAGCAATCAGCCCCAGCATTTT	CSALEGFNSNQPQHF
.	.	TRBV5-1	TRBJ1-1	TGCGCCAGCACGATCGAGGGGTGGCACACTGAAGCTTTCTTT	CASTIEGWHTEAFF
.	TRBD2	TRBV12-3/TRBV12-4	TRBJ2-5	TGTGCCAGCAGTTTAGTCCTCCTAGCGGGACGGGGGGGCCAAGTGACCCAGTACTTC	CASSLVLLAGRGGQVTQYF
many	TRBD1	TRBV7-2	TRBJ1-4	TGTGCCAGCAGCCGGACAGGGGTAGGGGAAAAACTGTTTTTT	CASSRTGVGEKLFF
few	.	TRBV19	TRBJ1-1	TGTGCCAGTAGTATGACAGATAACACTGAAGCTTTCTTT	CASSMTDNTEAFF
.	.	TRBV12-3/TRBV12-4	TRBJ2-7	TGTGCCAGCAGTACCGTTAAAACCTACGAGCAGTACTTC	CASSTVKTYEQYF
few	TRBD1	TRBV15	TRBJ2-5	TGTGCCACCAGCAGCCAGGACAGGCTTCTCCTGCAAGAGACCCAGTACTTC	CATSSQDRLLLQETQYF
many	TRBD1	TRBV20-1	TRBJ2-7	TGCAGTGCCCTGGGACAGGGAGGCTACGAGCAGTACTTC	CSALGQGGYEQYF
.	.	TRBV5-1	TRBJ1-2	TGCGCCAGCAGCAGTGTGGGGACTCAAGTCAATGGCTACACCTTC	CASSSVGTQVNGYTF
.	.	TRBV2	TRBJ2-7	TGTGCCAGCAGAAGGTCAGGGGGCATCCTAGCGGGGCATACCTACGAGCAGTACTTC	CASRRSGGILAGHTYEQYF
many	.	TRBV12-3/TRBV12-4	TRBJ1-5	TGTGCCAGCAGCCGTAGCGGGGGTCAGCCCCAGCATTTT	CASSRSGGQPQHF
few	.	TRBV29-1	TRBJ1-2	TGCAGCGTCCTGGAGGGGGGGGTTGTATACTATGGCTACACCTTC	CSVLEGGVVYYGYTF
.	.	TRBV27	TRBJ2-7	TGTGCCAGCAGCCACTCCTTAGAGGCACACGAGCAGTACTTC	CASSHSLEAHEQYF
few	TRBD1	TRBV7-3	TRBJ1-1	TGTGCCAGCAGCTTAACGGCGACAGGGTTCACTGAAGCTTTCTTT	CASSLTATGFTEAFF
.	TRBD1	TRBV5-6	TRBJ1-2	TGTGCCAGCAGCCTACAGGGGTCGGATGGCTACACCTTC	CASSLQGSDGYTF
few	.	TRBV4-1	TRBJ1-5	TGCGCCAGCAGCCAAGATAGTCCGTGGGGGGGACAGCCCCAGCATTTT	CASSQDSPWGGQPQHF
few	TRBD1	TRBV6-1	TRBJ2-2	TGTGCCAGCAGTCGCGGGGACAGGGGGCAGGACACCGGGGAGCTGTTTTTT	CASSRGDRGQDTGELFF
.	.	TRBV28	TRBJ2-3	TGTGCCAGCAGTCCTAGCATAGCTGTGACAGATACGCAGTATTTT	CASSPSIAVTDTQYF
many	.	TRBV7-2	TRBJ2-7	TGTGCCAGCAGTTCCCACCACAGGGACGAGCAGTACTTC	CASSSHHRDEQYF
.	.	TRBV6-5	TRBJ1-2	TGTGCCAGCAGTTACTCATCCGCGGGAGCTAACTATGGCTACACCTTC	CASSYSSAGANYGYTF
many	TRBD2	TRBV6-1	TRBJ2-7	TGTGCCAGCAGTGAAGCCGCTAGCGGGAGCTCCTACGAGCAGTACTTC	CASSEAASGSSYEQYF
.	TRBD1	TRBV29-1	TRBJ1-1	TGCAGCGTTGATGCCCCTAGACAGGGGTGGAACACTGAAGCTTTCTTT	CSVDAPRQGWNTEAFF
.	.	TRBV28	TRBJ2-1	TGTGCCAGCAGAGGGGGTCGGAGGGATGAGCAGTTCTTC	CASRGGRRDEQFF
many	TRBD2	TRBV6-1	TRBJ2-5	TGTGCCAGCAGGGGACTAGCTACAGGAGAGACCCAGTACTTC	CASRGLATGETQYF
many	TRBD1	TRBV20-1	TRBJ1-2	TGCAGTGTCACAGGGGACTACTTCTATGGCTACACCTTC	CSVTGDYFYGYTF
once	.	TRBV11-2	TRBJ2-7	TGTGCCAGCCAGGACAGTCTGACCTCCTACGAGCAGTACTTC	CASQDSLTSYEQYF
few	.	TRBV5-6	TRBJ1-1	TGTGCCAGCAGCTTTTGGAACAACCGGGGCACTGAAGCTTTCTTT	CASSFWNNRGTEAFF
few	TRBD1	TRBV5-1	TRBJ2-7	TGCGCCAGCAGCACACCGGGACAGCTCAACGAGCAGTACTTC	CASSTPGQLNEQYF
many	TRBD1	TRBV29-1	TRBJ1-2	TGCAGCGGGGGAGCAGGGACAGGGATCGATGGCTACACCTTC	CSGGAGTGIDGYTF
many	.	TRBV6-1	TRBJ2-5	TGTGCCAGCACTCCAAGCGCGGCGGAGACCCAGTACTTC	CASTPSAAETQYF
many	.	TRBV18	TRBJ2-5	TGTGCCAGCTCACCAACGGGGACCCAAGAGACCCAGTACTTC	CASSPTGTQETQYF
few	.	TRBV20-1	TRBJ1-2	TGCAGTGCTAGACCTGTCACAAGCTATGGCTACACCTTC	CSARPVTSYGYTF
.	.	TRBV24-1	TRBJ2-7	TGTGCCCCAAAATGGGGATGGCGGGACTTCTCCTACGAGCAGTACTTC	CAPKWGWRDFSYEQYF
.	.	TRBV19	TRBJ2-7	TGTGCCAGTAGTATAGAGGGTCTGGGCCACTACGAGCAGTACTTC	CASSIEGLGHYEQYF
few	TRBD2	TRBV7-9	TRBJ2-7	TGTGCCAGCGAGCGGGACTACGAGCAGTACTTC	CASERDYEQYF
.	.	TRBV6-2/TRBV6-3	TRBJ1-5	TGTGCCAGCGCCCACGAACAGGGAGGCAATCAGCCCCAGCATTTT	CASAHEQGGNQPQHF
few	.	TRBV20-1	TRBJ1-1	TGCAGTGCTAGAGATCATGGGCCGGCCCCTGAAGCTTTCTTT	CSARDHGPAPEAFF